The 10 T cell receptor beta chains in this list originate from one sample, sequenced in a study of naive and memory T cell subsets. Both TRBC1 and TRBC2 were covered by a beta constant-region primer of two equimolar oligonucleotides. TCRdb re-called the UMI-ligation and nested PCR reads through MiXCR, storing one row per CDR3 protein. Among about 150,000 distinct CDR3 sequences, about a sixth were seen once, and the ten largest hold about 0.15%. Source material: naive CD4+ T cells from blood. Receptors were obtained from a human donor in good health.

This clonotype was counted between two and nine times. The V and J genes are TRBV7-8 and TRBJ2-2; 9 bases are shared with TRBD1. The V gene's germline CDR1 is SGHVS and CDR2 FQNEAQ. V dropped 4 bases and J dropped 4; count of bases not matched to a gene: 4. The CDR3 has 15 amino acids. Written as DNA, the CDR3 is TGTGCCAGCAGCTGGGACAGGGTGGGCACCGGGGAGCTGTTTTTT. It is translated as CASSWDRVGTGELFF. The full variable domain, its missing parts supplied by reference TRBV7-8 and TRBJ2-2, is GAGVSQSPRYKVAKRGQDVALRCDPISGHVSLFWYQQALGQGPEFLTYFQNEAQLDKSGLPSDRFFAERPEGSVSTLKIQRTQQEDSAVYLCASSWDRVGTGELFFGEGSRLTVL.

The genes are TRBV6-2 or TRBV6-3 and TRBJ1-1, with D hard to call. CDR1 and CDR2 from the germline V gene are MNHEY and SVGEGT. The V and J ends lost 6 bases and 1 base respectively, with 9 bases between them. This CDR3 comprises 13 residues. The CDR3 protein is CASSPPQNTEAFF. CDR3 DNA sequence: TGTGCCAGCAGCCCCCCCCAGAACACTGAAGCTTTCTTT.

CDR3 residues: CASSPSGASGRSEQYF. In nucleotides, the CDR3 is TGTGCCAGCAGCCCTAGTGGGGCTAGCGGGAGAAGCGAGCAGTACTTC. The chain couples TRBV7-3 to TRBJ2-7, with TRBD2 identical over 10 bases. V was pared by 5 bases and J by 6 bases, with 13 bases of the junction left unmatched. This CDR3 has 16 residues. The germline CDR1 and CDR2 sequences are SGHTA and FQGTGA.

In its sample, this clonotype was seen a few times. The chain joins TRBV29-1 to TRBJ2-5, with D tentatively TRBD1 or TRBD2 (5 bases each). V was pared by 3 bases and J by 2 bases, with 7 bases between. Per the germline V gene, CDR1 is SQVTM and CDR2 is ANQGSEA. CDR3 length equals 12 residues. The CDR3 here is CSVEGPQETQYF. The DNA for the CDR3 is TGCAGCGTTGAGGGACCACAAGAGACCCAGTACTTC.

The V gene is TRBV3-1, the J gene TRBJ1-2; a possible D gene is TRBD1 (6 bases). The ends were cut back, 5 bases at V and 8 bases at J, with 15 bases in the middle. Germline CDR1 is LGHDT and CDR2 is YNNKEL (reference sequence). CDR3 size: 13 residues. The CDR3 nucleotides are TGTGCCAGCAGCAAAGGTCAGGGGCAAGGCTACACCTTC. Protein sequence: CASSKGQGQGYTF.

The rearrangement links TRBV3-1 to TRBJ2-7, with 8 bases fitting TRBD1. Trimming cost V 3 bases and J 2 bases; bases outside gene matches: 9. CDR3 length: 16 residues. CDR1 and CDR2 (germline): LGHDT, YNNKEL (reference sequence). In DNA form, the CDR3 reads TGTGCCAGCAGCCAGAGTACAGGGGGGAGTACCTACGAGCAGTACTTC. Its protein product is CASSQSTGGSTYEQYF.

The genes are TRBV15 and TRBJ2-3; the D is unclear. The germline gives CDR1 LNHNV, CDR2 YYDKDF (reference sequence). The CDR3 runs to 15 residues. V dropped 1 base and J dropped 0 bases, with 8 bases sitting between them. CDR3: CATSRGTVSTDTQYF. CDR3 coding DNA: TGTGCCACCAGCAGAGGGACGGTGAGCACAGATACGCAGTATTTT.

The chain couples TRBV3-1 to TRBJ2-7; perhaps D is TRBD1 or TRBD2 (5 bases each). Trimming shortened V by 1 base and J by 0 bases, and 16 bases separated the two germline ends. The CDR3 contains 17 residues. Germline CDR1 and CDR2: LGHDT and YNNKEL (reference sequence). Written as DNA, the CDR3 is TGTGCCAGCAGCCAAGTATCGAGCGCAGGGAGCTCCTACGAGCAGTACTTC. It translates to CASSQVSSAGSSYEQYF.

The CDR3 reads CSVATIQETQYF. The CDR3 DNA is TGCAGCGTTGCAACAATCCAAGAGACCCAGTACTTC. The genes are TRBV29-1 and TRBJ2-5; D uncertain. CDR1 SQVTM and CDR2 ANQGSEA come from the germline V gene. This CDR3 spans 12 amino acids. The V end lost 4 bases, the J end lost 1 base, and 7 bases lay between the germline ends. Full variable domain (outside the CDR3, taken from reference TRBV29-1 and TRBJ2-5): SAVISQKPSRDICQRGTSLTIQCQVDSQVTMMFWYRQQPGQSLTLIATANQGSEATYESGFVIDKFPISRPNLTFSTLTVSNMSPEDSSIYLCSVATIQETQYFGPGTRLLVL.

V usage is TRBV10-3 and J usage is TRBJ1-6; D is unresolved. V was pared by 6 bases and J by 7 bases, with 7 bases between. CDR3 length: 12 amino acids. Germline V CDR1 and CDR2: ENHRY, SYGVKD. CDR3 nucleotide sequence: TGTGCCATCAGCCCCGGAAATTCACCCCTCCACTTT. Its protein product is CAISPGNSPLHF.